This TCR beta chain was observed in a study of blood T cells in healthy people across ages. The study, taken as a whole, reports: The donors' CMV status was not determined, possibly confounding changes in expanded clonotypes.

This CDR3 spans 12 amino acids. Germline assignment: CDR1 SQVTM and CDR2 ANQGSEA. The authors drew around 9.3 milliliters of peripheral blood from each donor. A remark on this clonotype: The target antigen is unknown. A read error is possible here, since a much larger clone lies one base away.

The use of a sample-barcoded 5' primer and a J-beta primer mix characterized a second PCR of roughly 6 to 11 cycles. A template-switch adaptor that had 12 random nucleotides put a tag on each cDNA molecule. CDR3-containing paired-end reads numbering at least 3 million came from each sample. Via MiXCR, TCRdb re-called the 5' RACE reads, giving one row per CDR3 protein. Among about 650,000 distinct CDR3 sequences listed, approximately 29% were seen once. The receptor comes from a woman older than 75 in good health. The J gene is TRBJ1-1, the V gene TRBV29-1, with a weak D call TRBD1 (5 bases). The material sequenced was blood. The CDR3 is CNVEGVTTEAFF. CDR3 bases: TGCAACGTCGAAGGGGTGACCACTGAAGCTTTCTTT.